This entry lists 8 T cell receptor beta chains sequenced from one sample in a study of blood T cell repertoires in COVID-19 (dated by TCRdb to 2020 to 2022). The library was built by means of the immunoSEQ multiplex PCR assay. The source is immuneACCESS, and TCRdb retained only in-frame sequences with V and J called. Part of the clones is not carried over; for the studies checked, unresolved V genes explain less than half of this, and the remainder is unexplained. The sample data list roughly 410,000 clones, and about 89% of these were observed just once. The top ten clonotypes cover around 1.2% of the sample. The source material was peripheral blood. The receptors originated from a man aged 35-49 years with acute or convalescent COVID-19.

The rearrangement joins TRBV2 to TRBJ2-1; 11 positions agree with TRBD2. Germline V gene lookup returns CDR1 SNHLY and CDR2 FYNNEI. The CDR3 length is 15 residues. With 9 bases clipped from V and 5 bases from J, the junction kept 9 bases outside the gene matches. The CDR3 is CASDLAGGSNNEQFF. The CDR3, as DNA: TGTGCCAGTGACCTAGCGGGGGGATCCAACAATGAGCAGTTCTTC.

The chain carries TRBV4-1 and TRBJ2-7, with D tentatively TRBD1 (6 bases). The V gene lost 4 bases and the J gene lost 1 base, with 14 bases spanning the gap. There are 15 residues in the CDR3. Germline V gene data show CDR1 as MGHRA and CDR2 as YSYEKL. CDR3 sequence (DNA): TGCGCCAGCAGCCCTTATCAGACAGGATCCTACGAGCAGTACTTC. This codes for CASSPYQTGSYEQYF.

The rearrangement uses TRBV3-1 (or the pseudogene TRBV3-2) and TRBJ2-3; 10 nucleotides line up with TRBD1. The CDR3 extends over 14 amino acids. Germline-derived CDR1 and CDR2 are LGHDT and YNNKEL (reference sequence). Trimming at V came to 4 bases and at J to 4 bases, leaving 2 bases not matched to a gene. Here the CDR3 reads CASSRDRGPDTQYF. CDR3 nucleotides: TGTGCCAGCAGCCGGGACAGGGGCCCAGATACGCAGTATTTT.

The rearrangement links TRBV28 to TRBJ2-7; 9 nucleotides align to TRBD2. The germline gives CDR1 MDHEN, CDR2 SYDVKM. V shed 6 bases and J 5 bases; nucleotides not matched to a gene: 5. The CDR3 extends over 13 amino acids. The CDR3 is CASRPGTSHEQYF. The CDR3 bases are TGTGCCAGCAGACCTGGGACTAGCCACGAGCAGTACTTC.

The CDR3 DNA is TGTGCCAGCAGACAGGGACGAATGAACACTGAAGCTTTCTTT. Protein product: CASRQGRMNTEAFF. The chain links TRBV6-5 to TRBJ1-1; possible D gene TRBD1, 6 bases. The CDR3 loop spans 14 amino acids. V was trimmed by 6 bases and J by 0 bases, leaving 11 bases between them. Looked up from germline, CDR1 is MNHEY and CDR2 is SVGAGI.

The V call is TRBV7-2, the J call TRBJ2-1, with 9 bases identical to TRBD2. V shed 4 bases, J shed 6 bases, and the junction held 7 bases outside the gene matches. CDR1 is SGHTA and CDR2 is FQGNSA in the germline V gene. The CDR3 loop spans 15 amino acids. The chain's CDR3 is CASSWSGGPFNEQFF. The CDR3, as DNA: TGTGCCAGCAGCTGGAGCGGGGGGCCGTTCAATGAGCAGTTCTTC.

The genes are TRBV15 and TRBJ1-1; D uncertain. The CDR3 loop spans 12 amino acids. The germline V gene encodes CDR1 LNHNV and CDR2 YYDKDF (reference sequence). V was pared by 0 bases and J by 8 bases, with 7 bases between. In nucleotides, the CDR3 is TGTGCCACCAGCAGAGATCTCACAGAAGCTTTCTTT. Translated: CATSRDLTEAFF.

Only one count was recorded for this clone. CDR3: CASSQYEGVDEQYF. CDR3 coding DNA: TGTGCCAGCAGCCAATACGAGGGAGTGGACGAGCAGTACTTC. V usage is TRBV3-1 (or the pseudogene TRBV3-2) and J usage is TRBJ2-7; D may be TRBD2 (5 bases). CDR3 size: 14 residues. Germline V gene lookup returns CDR1 LGHDT and CDR2 YNNKEL (reference sequence). Trimming took 2 bases from V and 5 from J, leaving 13 bases between them.